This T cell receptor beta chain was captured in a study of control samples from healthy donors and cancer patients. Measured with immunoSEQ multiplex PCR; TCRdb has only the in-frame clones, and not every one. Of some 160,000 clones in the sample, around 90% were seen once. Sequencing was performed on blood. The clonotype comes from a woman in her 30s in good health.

The DNA of the CDR3 is TGCGCCAGCAGCCCGGATAGCGCCTACGAGCAGTACTTC. Translation: CASSPDSAYEQYF. The chain couples TRBV5-1 to TRBJ2-7; perhaps TRBD2 as D (5 bases). Trimming took off 4 bases at V and 2 bases at J, with 10 bases between the two ends. The CDR3 is 13 residues long. Germline assignment: CDR1 SGHRS and CDR2 YFSETQ.